These 6 T cell receptor beta chains were all obtained from the same sample, sequenced in a study of neurological immune-mediated disorders. TCRdb passed the 5' RACE reads through MiXCR, listing each CDR3 protein once. Of about 48,000 distinct CDR3 sequences listed, under 30% were seen once; the top ten hold 20% to 25%. Input material: PBMCs. The receptors originated from a woman aged 70-85 years in good health.

This clonotype was picked up a small number of times. The chain is built from TRBV6-5 and TRBJ2-3; no firm D call. The CDR3 covers 16 residues. In germline, CDR1 is MNHEY, CDR2 SVGAGI. V was trimmed by 5 bases and J by 2 bases, leaving 17 bases between them. Here the CDR3 reads CASSGVLPAPTDTQYF. For the CDR3, the DNA is TGTGCCAGCAGTGGGGTGCTCCCAGCCCCCACAGATACGCAGTATTTT.

This chain links TRBV20-1 with TRBJ2-7; D not resolved. The V and J ends lost 4 bases and 0 bases respectively, with 10 bases between them. Germline V gene lookup returns CDR1 DFQATT and CDR2 SNEGSKA (reference sequence). The CDR3 runs 13 residues. The DNA for the CDR3 is TGCAGTGCTAACGACGTGGGCTCCTACGAGCAGTACTTC. This codes for CSANDVGSYEQYF.

The chain recombines TRBV2 with TRBJ1-1, with D unresolved. The CDR3 is 14 amino acids. The V end was cut by 3 bases, the J end by 1 base, with 9 bases between. Germline V CDR1 and CDR2: SNHLY, FYNNEI. The chain's CDR3 is CASSEAAGNTEAFF. The CDR3 DNA reads TGTGCCAGCAGTGAGGCGGCAGGGAACACTGAAGCTTTCTTT.

The table lists this clonotype with many counts. The chain is built from TRBV18 and TRBJ2-7, with TRBD2 matching 7 bases. The CDR3 sequence is 14 residues long. Germline loops: CDR1 KGHSH, CDR2 LQKENI. V lost 3 bases, J lost 2 bases, and 4 bases stayed unmatched. This CDR3 reads CASSPSAGTYEQYF. As DNA, the CDR3 is TGTGCCAGCTCACCGTCAGCGGGAACCTACGAGCAGTACTTC.

For the CDR3, the DNA is TGCGTGAAAACAGGGGTGGATACGCAGTATTTT. Residues: CVKTGVDTQYF. The rearrangement joins TRBV29-1 to TRBJ2-3; 7 nucleotides line up with TRBD1. From germline, CDR1 is SQVTM and CDR2 ANQGSEA. There are 11 residues in the CDR3.

The gene calls are TRBV28 and TRBJ2-4; 10 bases are a match to TRBD1. V shed 8 bases and J 7 bases; nucleotides not matched to a gene: 11. Germline V gives CDR1 MDHEN, CDR2 SYDVKM. The CDR3 sequence is 15 residues long. Here the CDR3 reads CASRRLGQGSNIQYF. The DNA of the CDR3 is TGTGCCAGCCGCCGGCTGGGACAGGGGTCGAACATTCAGTACTTC.